This note documents a single T cell receptor (beta chain) sequence. The count of this clone is one. It has no known antigen specificity. No much larger clonotype is one base removed from it; base qualities were not supplied. The time point label for this specimen denotes: baseline before oral tofacitinib. From alopecia areata patients, peripheral blood was collected along with lesional scalp punch biopsies. PBMCs were separated by density centrifugation and stained for CD3, CD4 and CD8, after which CD4+ and CD8+ T cells were sorted on a FACSAria. The entry originates in a study of CD8+ T cells in alopecia areata (dated by TCRdb to between 2018 and 2020). Regarding the complete study: Treated patients were enrolled in an open-label pilot trial of oral tofacitinib at 5 to 10 mg twice daily for moderate-to-severe alopecia areata. Patients received tofacitinib for 6 to 18 months and were then followed off drug for 6 months to check for delayed response and recurrence. The study used high-throughput TCRbeta sequencing to examine T cell clonal expansion in alopecia areata, in both the C3H/HeJ mouse model and human patients. In humans, TCRbeta sequencing was performed on scalp tissue and on sorted CD4+ and CD8+ peripheral blood T cells from healthy controls and from patients with patchy or totalis/universalis alopecia areata. Biopsies were taken from tofacitinib-treated patients at baseline and at 4 and 24 weeks of treatment, and a later scalp biopsy was taken in several of the tofacitinib-treated patients. Clonality in the scalp was compared among normal scalp (n=4), patchy alopecia areata scalp (n=8), and alopecia totalis/universalis scalp (n=8). The RNA source kit depended on sample type: the PAXgene miRNA kit for fixed scalp, the miRNeasy kit for PBMCs, and the RNeasy kit for mouse skin. immunoSEQ multiplex PCR using 35 Vbeta forward primers and 13 Jbeta reverse primers was used to amplify TCRbeta CDR3 regions. The paper's findings and limits, for the study overall: Shared TCR sequences between patients were less evident than in mice, which may be partly attributable to HLA diversity in the patient population. Scalp TCR repertoire analysis is complicated because resident alphabeta T cells in normal human skin are also sequenced, whereas mouse skin is dominated by gammadelta T cells. Compared with normal scalp, lesional scalp, particularly in alopecia totalis/universalis, had higher clonality and more expanded CD8+ clones, which suggests antigenic drive.

The library was produced with the immunoSEQ multiplex PCR assay. RNA was extracted from all samples and reverse transcribed into cDNA, which served as template for TCR sequencing. SuperScript III was used for first-strand cDNA synthesis, primed with a 2:1 mix of oligo-dT and random hexamers. A synthetic immune receptor repertoire was used to assess amplification bias, and residual bias was removed computationally. In the authors' own workflow: After raw reads were preprocessed to remove errors, the CDR3 was defined following IMGT conventions as running from the conserved cysteine to phenylalanine. Clonality was computed as 1 minus the Shannon entropy, with the entropy normalized by log2 of the number of productive unique TCRs. CD4 or CD8 identity of scalp clones was inferred by cross-referencing scalp TCRbeta sequences with sorted blood CD4 and CD8 repertoires. TCRdb took this table from immuneACCESS and kept in-frame rearrangements with V and J called. Such tables lack part of the clones; where checked against another copy, unresolved V genes explain under half of the gap, and the rest is unexplained. The V and J calls and the clone size are those of that table, but D and trimming were determined from the DNA. The sample has 150,000 or so clones on record, 85% to 90% of them singletons. Together, the top ten hold around 16% of the sample.

V is reduced by 9 bases and J by 5 bases, leaving a spacing of 20 bases between them. CDR1 and CDR2 are drawn from the germline V gene (reference sequence): SEHNR, FQNEAQ. Spanning cysteine to phenylalanine, the CDR3 consists of 15 amino acids. The retained sequence is limited to the CDR3, 45 bases, with the frame set at the first base. The sequencing used CD8+ T cells sorted from blood, collected at week 0. The clonotype comes from a human donor with alopecia areata. The chain is made from TRBV7-9 and TRBJ2-1; the D gene assignment is ambiguous. The CDR3 loop reads CASLGGRQFNNEQFF. The nucleotides are TGTGCCAGTCTGGGCGGCCGGCAATTTAACAATGAGCAGTTCTTC.